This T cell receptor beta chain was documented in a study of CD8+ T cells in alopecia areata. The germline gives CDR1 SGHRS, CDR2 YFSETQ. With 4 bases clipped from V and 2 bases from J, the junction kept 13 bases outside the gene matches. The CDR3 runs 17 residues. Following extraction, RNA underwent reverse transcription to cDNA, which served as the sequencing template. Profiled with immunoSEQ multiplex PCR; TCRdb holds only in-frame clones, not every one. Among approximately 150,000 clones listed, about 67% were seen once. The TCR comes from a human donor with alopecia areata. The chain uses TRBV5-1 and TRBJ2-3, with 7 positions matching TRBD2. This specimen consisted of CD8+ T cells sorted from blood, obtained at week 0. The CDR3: CASSRPPAGESTDTQYF. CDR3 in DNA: TGCGCCAGCAGCCGCCCGCCGGCGGGGGAGTCCACAGATACGCAGTATTTT.